This T cell receptor (beta chain) derives from a study of response to subunit inactivated influenza vaccine. Trimming left V 1 base short and J 9 bases short, with 13 bases between. The CDR3 is 14 residues long. Germline-derived CDR1 and CDR2 are LGHNA and YNFKEQ. In TCRdb, the RT-PCR reads were re-called with MiXCR into one record per CDR3 protein. Among a few hundred thousand distinct CDR3 sequences listed, about 10% were seen once. The sample was also linked to a second study, of T cells expressing NK-cell markers. That study adds: The cDNA for TCR beta came from 5'RACE template switching with UMIs. Source material for TCR beta repertoires consisted of sorted CD3+CD56+NKG2C+, CD3+CD56+NKG2C- and CD3+CD56-NKG2C+ T cells. Seven donors tested HCMV-seropositive and one tested seronegative among the eight sequenced. About six of the donors carried dominant NKG2C+ clonotypes that took up roughly 1.0-8% of their CD8+ T cells. Once again these clonotypes came out on top in the CD3+CD56-NKG2C+ fraction of several donors.

The V gene is TRBV4-2, the J gene TRBJ2-1; possible D gene TRBD1, 6 bases. This TCR came from a man in his fifties who received an inactivated influenza vaccine. The sequencing used PBMCs from blood, collected on the day of vaccination. The CDR3 region is CASSQGNRAGEQFF. DNA of the CDR3: TGTGCCAGCAGCCAAGGAAACAGGGCTGGTGAGCAGTTCTTC.